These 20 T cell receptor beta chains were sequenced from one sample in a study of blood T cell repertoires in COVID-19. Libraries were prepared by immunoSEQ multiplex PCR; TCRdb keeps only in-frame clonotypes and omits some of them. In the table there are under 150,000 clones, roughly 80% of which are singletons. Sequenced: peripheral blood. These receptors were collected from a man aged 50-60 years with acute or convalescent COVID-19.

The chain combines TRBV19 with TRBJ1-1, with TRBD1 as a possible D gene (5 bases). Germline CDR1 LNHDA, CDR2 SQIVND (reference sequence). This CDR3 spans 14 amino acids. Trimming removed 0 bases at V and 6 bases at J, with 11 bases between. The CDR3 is CASSIDGGRAEAFF. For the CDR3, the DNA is TGTGCCAGTAGTATAGACGGGGGTCGGGCTGAAGCTTTCTTT.

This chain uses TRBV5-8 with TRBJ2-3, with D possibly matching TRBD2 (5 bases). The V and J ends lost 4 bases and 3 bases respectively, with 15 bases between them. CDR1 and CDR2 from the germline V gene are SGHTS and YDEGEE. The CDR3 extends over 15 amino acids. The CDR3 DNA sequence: TGTGCCAGCAGCCCGAACCAACGAGGGACAGATACGCAGTATTTT. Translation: CASSPNQRGTDTQYF.

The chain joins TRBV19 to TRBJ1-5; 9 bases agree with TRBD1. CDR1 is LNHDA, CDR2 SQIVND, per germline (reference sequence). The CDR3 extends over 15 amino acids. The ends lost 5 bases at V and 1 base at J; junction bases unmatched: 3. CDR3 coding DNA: TGTGCCAGTAGTTCCGGGACAGGGAGCAATCAGCCCCAGCATTTT. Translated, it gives CASSSGTGSNQPQHF.

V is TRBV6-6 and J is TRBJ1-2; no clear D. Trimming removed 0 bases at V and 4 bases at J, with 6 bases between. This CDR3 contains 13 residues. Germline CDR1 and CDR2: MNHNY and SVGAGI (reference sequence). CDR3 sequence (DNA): TGTGCCAGCAGTTACTCTGGCGGCTATGGCTACACCTTC. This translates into CASSYSGGYGYTF.

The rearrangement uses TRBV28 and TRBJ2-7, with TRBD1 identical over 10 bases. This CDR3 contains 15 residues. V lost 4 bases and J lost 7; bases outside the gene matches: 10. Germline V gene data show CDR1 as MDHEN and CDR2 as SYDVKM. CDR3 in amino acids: CASSSPDRGFGEQYV. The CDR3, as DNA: TGTGCCAGCAGTTCCCCGGACAGGGGGTTTGGGGAGCAGTACGTC.

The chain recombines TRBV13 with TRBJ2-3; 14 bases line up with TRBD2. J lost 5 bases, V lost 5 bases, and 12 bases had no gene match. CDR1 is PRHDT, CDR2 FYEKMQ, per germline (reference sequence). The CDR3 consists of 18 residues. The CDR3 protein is CASSPHSTSGGAGDTQYF. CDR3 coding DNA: TGTGCCAGCAGCCCGCACTCGACTAGCGGGGGGGCTGGAGATACGCAGTATTTT. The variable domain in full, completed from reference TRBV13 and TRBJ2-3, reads AAGVIQSPRHLIKEKRETATLKCYPIPRHDTVYWYQQGPGQDPQFLISFYEKMQSDKGSIPDRFSAQQFSDYHSELNMSSLELGDSALYFCASSPHSTSGGAGDTQYFGPGTRLTVL.

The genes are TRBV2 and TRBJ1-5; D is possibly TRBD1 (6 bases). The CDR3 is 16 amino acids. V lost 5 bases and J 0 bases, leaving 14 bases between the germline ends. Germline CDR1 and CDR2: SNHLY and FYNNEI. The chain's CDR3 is CASSLQGRISNQPQHF. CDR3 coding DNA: TGTGCCAGCAGTCTGCAGGGGAGAATTAGCAATCAGCCCCAGCATTTT.

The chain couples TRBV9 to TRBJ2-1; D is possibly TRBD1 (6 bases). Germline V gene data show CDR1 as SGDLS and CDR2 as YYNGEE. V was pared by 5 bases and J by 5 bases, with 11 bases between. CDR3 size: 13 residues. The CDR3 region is CASRQGEDNEQFF. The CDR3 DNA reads TGTGCCAGCAGACAGGGAGAGGACAATGAGCAGTTCTTC.

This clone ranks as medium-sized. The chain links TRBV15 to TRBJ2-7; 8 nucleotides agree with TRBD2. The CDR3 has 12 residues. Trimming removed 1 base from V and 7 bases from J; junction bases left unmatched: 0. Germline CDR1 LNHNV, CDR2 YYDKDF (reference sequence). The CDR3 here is CATSRAGGEQYF. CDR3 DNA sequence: TGTGCCACCAGCAGAGCGGGGGGGGAGCAGTACTTC. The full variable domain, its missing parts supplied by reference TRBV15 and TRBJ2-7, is DAMVIQNPRYQVTQFGKPVTLSCSQTLNHNVMYWYQQKSSQAPKLLFHYYDKDFNNEADTPDNFQSRRPNTSFCFLDIRSPGLGDTAMYLCATSRAGGEQYFGPGTRLTVT.

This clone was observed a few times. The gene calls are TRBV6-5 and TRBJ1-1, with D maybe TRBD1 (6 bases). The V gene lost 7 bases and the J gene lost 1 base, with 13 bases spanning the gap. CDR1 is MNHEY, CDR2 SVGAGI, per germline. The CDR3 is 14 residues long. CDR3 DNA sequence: TGTGCCAGCATCGAGGGACACTCGAACACTGAAGCTTTCTTT. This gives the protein CASIEGHSNTEAFF.

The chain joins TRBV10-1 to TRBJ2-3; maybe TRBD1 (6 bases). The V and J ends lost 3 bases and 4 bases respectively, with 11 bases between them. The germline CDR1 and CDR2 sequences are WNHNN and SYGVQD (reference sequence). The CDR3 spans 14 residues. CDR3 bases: TGCGCCAGCAGTGAAAACCAGGGGTCAGATACGCAGTATTTT. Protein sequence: CASSENQGSDTQYF.

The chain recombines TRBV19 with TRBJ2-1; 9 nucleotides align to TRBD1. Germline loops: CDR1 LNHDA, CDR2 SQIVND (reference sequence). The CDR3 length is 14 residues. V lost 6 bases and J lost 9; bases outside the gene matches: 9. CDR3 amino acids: CASRTTGGKSEQFF. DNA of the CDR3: TGTGCCAGTAGGACGACAGGGGGAAAAAGTGAGCAGTTCTTC.

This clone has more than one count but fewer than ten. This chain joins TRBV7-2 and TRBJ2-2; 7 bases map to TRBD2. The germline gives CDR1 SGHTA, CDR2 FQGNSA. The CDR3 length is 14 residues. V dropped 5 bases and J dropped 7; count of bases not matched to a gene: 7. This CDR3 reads CASSRDYKGGELFF. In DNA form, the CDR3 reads TGTGCCAGCAGCCGGGACTATAAGGGCGGGGAGCTGTTTTTT.

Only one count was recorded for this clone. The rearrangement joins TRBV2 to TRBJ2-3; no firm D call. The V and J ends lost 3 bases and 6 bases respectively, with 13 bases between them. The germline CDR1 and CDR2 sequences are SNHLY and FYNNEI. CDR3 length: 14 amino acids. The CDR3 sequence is CASSEEPAVDTQYF. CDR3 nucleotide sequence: TGTGCCAGCAGTGAGGAGCCTGCCGTGGATACGCAGTATTTT.

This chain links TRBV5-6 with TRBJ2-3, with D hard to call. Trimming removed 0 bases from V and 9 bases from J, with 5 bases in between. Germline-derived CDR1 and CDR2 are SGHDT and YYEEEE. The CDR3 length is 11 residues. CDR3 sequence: CASSLEQTQYF. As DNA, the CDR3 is TGTGCCAGCAGCTTGGAGCAAACGCAGTATTTT.

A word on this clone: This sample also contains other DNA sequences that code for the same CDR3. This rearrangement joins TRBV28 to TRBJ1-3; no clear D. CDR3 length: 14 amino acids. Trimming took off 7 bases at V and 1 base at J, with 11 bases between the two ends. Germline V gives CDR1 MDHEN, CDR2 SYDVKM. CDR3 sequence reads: CASTPTGSGNTIYF. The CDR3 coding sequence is TGTGCCAGCACCCCCACGGGGTCTGGAAACACCATATATTTT.

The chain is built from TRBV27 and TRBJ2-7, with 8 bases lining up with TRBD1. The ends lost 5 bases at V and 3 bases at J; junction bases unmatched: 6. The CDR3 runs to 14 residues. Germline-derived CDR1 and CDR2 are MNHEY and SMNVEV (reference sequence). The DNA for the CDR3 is TGTGCCAGCAGTCCTCGGGACAGGTTCTACGAGCAGTACTTC. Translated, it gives CASSPRDRFYEQYF.

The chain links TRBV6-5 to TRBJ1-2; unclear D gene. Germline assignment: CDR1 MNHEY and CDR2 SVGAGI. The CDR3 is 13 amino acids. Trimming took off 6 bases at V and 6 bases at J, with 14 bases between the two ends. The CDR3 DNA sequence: TGTGCCAGCAGGGCTGGAGGAAGCGATGGCTACACCTTC. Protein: CASRAGGSDGYTF.

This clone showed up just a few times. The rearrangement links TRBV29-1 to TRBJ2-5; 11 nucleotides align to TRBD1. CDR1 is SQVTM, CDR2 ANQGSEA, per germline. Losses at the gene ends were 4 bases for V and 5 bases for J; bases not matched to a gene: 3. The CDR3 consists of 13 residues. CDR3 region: CSVARDRGETQYF. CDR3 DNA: TGCAGCGTTGCCCGGGACAGGGGGGAGACCCAGTACTTC.

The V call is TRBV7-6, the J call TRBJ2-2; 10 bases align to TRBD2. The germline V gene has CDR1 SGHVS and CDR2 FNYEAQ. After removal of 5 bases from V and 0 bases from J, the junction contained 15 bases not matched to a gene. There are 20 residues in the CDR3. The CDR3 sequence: CASSPRDLAGGYANTGELFF. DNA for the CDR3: TGTGCCAGCAGCCCCCGGGATTTAGCGGGGGGCTACGCGAACACCGGGGAGCTGTTTTTT.